This T cell receptor beta chain was identified during a study of OX40 agonist ivuxolimab in advanced cancers. Regarding the complete study: The costimulatory receptor OX40 (CD134) was targeted by ivuxolimab, a fully human IgG2 agonistic monoclonal antibody. Peripheral TCRbeta sequencing was intended to test whether TCR sequence diversity was altered and clonal T-cell expansion was caused by ivuxolimab. Prior anti-PD-1, anti-PD-L1 or anti-CTLA-4 therapy was permitted, and about 40% of dose-escalation patients had received checkpoint inhibitors. Of the roughly 51 patients in dose escalation, 19 had hepatocellular carcinoma, some 15 had melanoma, 9 had renal cell carcinoma and 9 had head and neck cancer. Intravenous ivuxolimab was administered to patients every 2 weeks at six dose levels: 0.01, 0.1, 0.3, 1.5, 3 and 10 mg/kg. The paper describes the monotherapy dose-escalation part (N ≈ 52 patients) of the phase I trial of ivuxolimab. In the dose-escalation cohort, 65% to 90% of patients were male, and the mean age was approximately 55 years, with a range of 23 to 79. Partial responses occurred in three dose-escalation patients: two with cutaneous melanoma and one with hepatocellular carcinoma.

On this clone: Which antigen it targets is not known. There are no base qualities to consult, and no much larger clone falls within one base.

The trial excluded patients who had a history of autoimmune disease or who were on systemic immunosuppression. Peripheral blood for TCR sequencing was collected from all dose cohorts at baseline, on cycle 4 day 1, and on cycle 7 day 1. The samples were drawn from a first-in-human, open-label, multicenter phase I dose-escalation trial of ivuxolimab. Adults with locally advanced or metastatic melanoma, renal cell carcinoma, hepatocellular carcinoma or head and neck squamous cell carcinoma were enrolled in the trial. Before TCR sequencing, CD4+ T cells and CD8+ T cells were sorted from peripheral blood as separate populations. Trimmed from V: 0 bases; trimmed from J: 7 bases; junction bases lacking a gene match: 9. CDR1 and CDR2 are drawn from the germline V gene (reference sequence): SEHNR, FQNEAQ. The CDR3 has 17 amino acids, counting the end cysteine and phenylalanine. Kept here is only the CDR3 DNA, which spans 51 bases and is read in frame from base 1.

Study-level results and caveats: In the 0.1-3.0 mg/kg groups, partial responders were among the patients with the lowest normalized peripheral clonal expansion, particularly in CD8+ T cells. Low levels of normalized T-cell clonal expansion were also seen in some patients who did not respond. After ivuxolimab, more expanded clones were found on average in CD8+ T cells than in CD4+ T cells. At doses of 0.1 to 3.0 mg/kg, clonal expansion of both CD4+ and CD8+ blood T cells was observed from baseline to week 6. Which antigens the clonally expanded peripheral T cells were specific for was not determined.

Genomic DNA was extracted from sorted cells for sequencing of the TCRbeta CDR3 region. The immunoSEQ Assay was used for sequencing of TCRbeta CDR3 regions. Entries here come from immuneACCESS through TCRdb and include only in-frame sequences with V and J called. Some clones fail to appear in such tables; in the studies checked, an unresolved V gene covers under half of the shortfall, and the cause of the remainder is unknown. Here the sample has about 40,000 clones; 92% occur a single time. The ten biggest clones cover 7.5% to 10% of the sample. Sequencing used CD4+ or CD8+ T cells sorted from blood, obtained in a trial of the OX40 agonist ivuxolimab. The chain uses TRBV7-9 and TRBJ2-2, with TRBD2 matching 9 junction bases. The sequence was obtained from an adult with an advanced solid tumor such as melanoma, head and neck, liver or kidney cancer. For the CDR3, the sequence is CASSLARGGSRNGELFF. The DNA sequence reads TGTGCCAGCAGCTTAGCGCGGGGGGGCTCACGGAACGGGGAGCTGTTTTTT.